Following are 6 T cell receptor beta chains from one sample sequenced in a study of blood T cell repertoires in COVID-19. Assay: immunoSEQ multiplex PCR; the TCRdb copy retains only in-frame clones and omits some. This table has 200,000 to 250,000 clones, roughly four fifths appearing once. Sequenced: peripheral blood. The receptors were sampled from a woman aged 70-85 years with acute or convalescent COVID-19.

The gene calls are TRBV6-6 and TRBJ2-1; D gene uncertain. CDR3 length: 15 amino acids. Germline lookup yields CDR1 MNHNY and CDR2 SVGAGI (reference sequence). Trimming removed 6 bases at V and 0 bases at J, with 12 bases between. CDR3 in DNA: TGTGCCAGCAGAATCACTACGAGCTCCTACAATGAGCAGTTCTTC. It encodes CASRITTSSYNEQFF.

V and J are TRBV13 and TRBJ2-5; D may be TRBD1 (6 bases). V was clipped by 5 bases and J by 9 bases, with 13 bases between them. There are 12 residues in the CDR3. Germline V gives CDR1 PRHDT, CDR2 FYEKMQ (reference sequence). The CDR3 DNA sequence: TGTGCCAGCAGCACACACAGGGCCGCCCAGTACTTC. It specifies CASSTHRAAQYF.

This clone was observed a single time. The CDR3 protein is CASSLMGLDNEQFF. CDR3 DNA sequence: TGTGCCAGCAGCCTTATGGGACTAGACAATGAGCAGTTCTTC. This sequence joins TRBV11-2 and TRBJ2-1, with 8 bases that match TRBD2. Germline CDR1 reads SGHAT; CDR2 reads FQNNGV. V lost 5 bases to trimming and J lost 5 bases; unmatched junction nucleotides: 5. CDR3 size: 14 residues.

This sequence joins TRBV18 and TRBJ1-1; D perhaps matches TRBD1 (6 bases). CDR1 is KGHSH and CDR2 is LQKENI in the germline V gene. The length of the CDR3 is 17 residues. Trimming pared 1 base from V and 0 bases from J, leaving 15 bases between. CDR3 bases: TGTGCCAGCTCACCACGAGCCCAGGGGCCTATGAACACTGAAGCTTTCTTT. Amino acid sequence: CASSPRAQGPMNTEAFF.

This chain connects TRBV27 to TRBJ1-1; D may be TRBD1 (5 bases). V was cut by 2 bases and J by 4 bases, with 8 bases left in between. The CDR3 is 13 amino acids. Germline V gene sequence: CDR1 MNHEY, CDR2 SMNVEV (reference sequence). The DNA for the CDR3 is TGTGCCAGCAGTTTACAGGGTGGCACTGAAGCTTTCTTT. Translation gives CASSLQGGTEAFF.

V usage is TRBV24-1 and J usage is TRBJ2-7, with a possible D match to TRBD1 (6 bases). CDR3 length: 13 residues. Trimming removed 6 bases from V and 4 bases from J, with 12 bases in between. The germline CDR1 and CDR2 sequences are KGHDR and SFDVKD. The CDR3 DNA sequence: TGTGCCACCAGTTTTTCGGGACATTACGAGCAGTACTTC. Translated: CATSFSGHYEQYF.